This T cell receptor (beta chain) is from a study of blood T cell repertoires in COVID-19. Across the whole study: The study drew acute and convalescent COVID-19 samples from the United States, Italy and Spain. T cells, B-cell-depleted T cells, or PBMCs provided the cDNA or gDNA that served as material.

Adults between roughly 18 and 95 years of age took part from about 24 US areas. Clones were sequenced by immunoSEQ multiplex PCR, and TCRdb holds only the in-frame ones, with some missing. This sample carries 150,000 to 200,000 clones, 84% of them seen once, and the ten largest clones take 3.2%. J was trimmed by 3 bases and V by 4 bases; bases with no gene match: 6. The CDR3 sequence is 15 residues long. Germline V CDR1 and CDR2: SGHAT, FQNNGV. Input material: PBMCs or T cells enriched from blood (not recorded which). This rearrangement joins TRBV11-2 to TRBJ1-1; TRBD1 agrees at 9 bases. This TCR derives from a woman aged 25-40 years who had been exposed to COVID-19. The CDR3: CASSSAGQGHTEAFF. CDR3 sequence (DNA): TGTGCCAGCAGCTCCGCGGGACAGGGCCACACTGAAGCTTTCTTT.